These 27 T cell receptor beta chains were sequenced from one sample in a study of spatial heterogeneity in lung cancer (dated by TCRdb to the late 2010s). Read against the paper, the sample's time point label means: sample taken at primary tumor resection. These receptors are not linked to any known antigen. Overall results and qualifications from the work: The number of expanded intratumoral alpha and beta TCRs correlated with the tumor nonsynonymous mutation count.

Library generation was performed with 5' RACE. Sequencing relied on a NextSeq 500. Using fastp trimming at Q25 and MiXCR clonotype assembly, TCRdb reanalyzed the public sequencing data and kept in-frame beta chains. Under each unique CDR3 protein, matching rows form one entry showing the most common genes and DNA. This sample has around 5,100 distinct CDR3 sequences in its table, and roughly 6.8% of those were observed once. The ten largest clonotypes hold about a fifth of the sample. The source material was lung tumor tissue, sampled at surgery. These receptors all come from a male donor with early-stage non-small cell lung cancer.

This clonotype rates as medium-sized. This rearrangement joins TRBV7-8 to TRBJ2-1; possibly TRBD2 for D (5 bases). The CDR3 runs 15 residues. Germline V gene lookup returns CDR1 SGHVS and CDR2 FQNEAQ. V was pared by 4 bases and J by 8 bases, with 18 bases between. The CDR3: CASSSMPILADEQFF. The CDR3 bases are TGTGCCAGCAGCTCGATGCCAATCCTAGCCGATGAGCAGTTCTTC.

This clonotype appeared once. The chain uses TRBV7-2 and TRBJ1-4; no clear D. The CDR3 spans 13 residues. Germline values: CDR1 SGHTA, CDR2 FQGNSA. Trimming took off 1 base at V and 1 base at J, with 1 base between the two ends. The CDR3 reads CASSLVTNEKLFF. CDR3 sequence (DNA): TGTGCCAGCAGCTTAGTAACTAATGAAAAACTGTTTTTT. The full variable domain, its missing parts supplied by reference TRBV7-2 and TRBJ1-4, is GAGVSQSPSNKVTEKGKDVELRCDPISGHTALYWYRQSLGQGLEFLIYFQGNSAPDKSGLPSDRFSAERTGGSVSTLTIQRTQQEDSAVYLCASSLVTNEKLFFGSGTQLSVL.

The table lists this clonotype with a few counts. The chain recombines TRBV3-1 with TRBJ1-6, with TRBD1 as a possible D gene (6 bases). Trimming cost V 1 base and J 8 bases, with 24 bases left between them. CDR1 and CDR2 (germline): LGHDT, YNNKEL (reference sequence). CDR3 size: 19 residues. The CDR3 sequence is CASSQGIYGQRGLDSPLHF. Written as DNA, the CDR3 is TGTGCCAGCAGCCAAGGAATTTATGGGCAGCGGGGGCTAGATTCACCCCTCCACTTT. The variable domain in full, completed from reference TRBV3-1 and TRBJ1-6, reads DTAVSQTPKYLVTQMGNDKSIKCEQNLGHDTMYWYKQDSKKFLKIMFSYNNKELIINETVPNRFSPKSPDKAHLNLHINSLELGDSAVYFCASSQGIYGQRGLDSPLHFGNGTRLTVT.

This clonotype appeared many times. The genes are TRBV7-2 and TRBJ2-7; 9 nucleotides align to TRBD2. CDR1 is SGHTA, CDR2 FQGNSA, per germline. Unmatched junction bases numbered 6, after V lost 3 bases and J lost 3 bases. The CDR3 covers 15 residues. This CDR3 reads CASSFSGGPYYEQYF. CDR3 nucleotides: TGTGCCAGCAGCTTTAGCGGGGGCCCGTACTACGAGCAGTACTTC.

In its sample, this clonotype ranks as medium-sized. The chain combines TRBV7-8 with TRBJ2-5, with D unclear. V shed 5 bases and J shed 1 base, with 8 bases lying between them. Per germline, CDR1 SGHVS and CDR2 FQNEAQ. The CDR3 spans 13 residues. Here the CDR3 DNA reads TGTGCCAGCAGCCGGTCCAGCCAAGAGACCCAGTACTTC. This translates into CASSRSSQETQYF.

The sample holds many counts of this clonotype. The chain recombines TRBV20-1 with TRBJ1-2; 9 nucleotides align to TRBD1. After removal of 0 bases from V and 8 bases from J, the junction contained 7 bases not matched to a gene. CDR1 is DFQATT, CDR2 SNEGSKA, per germline (reference sequence). This CDR3 comprises 14 residues. DNA for the CDR3: TGCAGTGCTAGAGATCAGGGACAGGGTTACGGCTACACCTTC. Residues: CSARDQGQGYGYTF.

This clonotype was observed at least ten times. The chain has TRBV18 and TRBJ1-4, with D possibly TRBD1 on 5 matching bases. V was pared by 8 bases and J by 0 bases, with 10 bases between. Germline V CDR1 and CDR2: KGHSH, LQKENI. This CDR3 comprises 14 residues. Here the CDR3 reads CASRSGSTNEKLFF. CDR3 DNA: TGTGCCAGCCGATCAGGGTCAACTAATGAAAAACTGTTTTTT.

By frequency in the sample, this clonotype is large. The rearrangement uses TRBV15 and TRBJ2-5; a possible D gene is TRBD2 (6 bases). Germline V gene data show CDR1 as LNHNV and CDR2 as YYDKDF (reference sequence). The CDR3 spans 13 residues. The V and J ends lost 6 bases and 4 bases respectively, with 12 bases between them. CDR3 DNA sequence: TGTGCCACCAGTGATGTCGGGGGAGAGACCCAGTACTTC. It specifies CATSDVGGETQYF.

A few counts support this clonotype. The chain's CDR3 is CASSEISYLPYEQYF. DNA for the CDR3: TGTGCCAGCAGTGAAATCTCCTACTTACCTTACGAGCAGTACTTC. This chain uses TRBV6-1 with TRBJ2-7; D uncertain. The CDR3 is 15 residues long. Trimming took off 2 bases at V and 4 bases at J, with 15 bases between the two ends. CDR1 and CDR2 from the germline V gene are MNHNS and SASEGT.

Judged by abundance, this clonotype is medium-sized (0.01 to 0.1%). The V and J genes are TRBV7-3 and TRBJ2-1, with TRBD1 matching 11 bases. The CDR3 contains 16 residues. V was clipped by 5 bases and J by 6 bases; unmatched bases: 9. Germline V gene lookup returns CDR1 SGHTA and CDR2 FQGTGA. CDR3 in amino acids: CASSQMSGQGVNEQFF. CDR3 in DNA: TGTGCCAGCAGCCAAATGTCGGGACAGGGGGTCAATGAGCAGTTCTTC.

This clonotype has ten or more counts. J is TRBJ2-1 and V is TRBV29-1; either TRBD1 or TRBD2 may supply D (6 bases each). The CDR3 sequence is 13 residues long. V lost 1 base and J lost 4, with 8 bases in between. Germline loops: CDR1 SQVTM, CDR2 ANQGSEA. CDR3 in DNA: TGCAGCGTTGAAGTAGGGGGGTACAATGAGCAGTTCTTC. Amino acids: CSVEVGGYNEQFF.

This clonotype was counted many times. V is TRBV3-1 and J is TRBJ2-3; D is unresolved. The CDR3 is 14 amino acids. The germline CDR1 and CDR2 sequences are LGHDT and YNNKEL (reference sequence). The germline V and J ends were trimmed by 2 bases and 5 bases, with 11 bases remaining between them. This CDR3 is CASSQWGSEDTQYF. The CDR3 DNA follows: TGTGCCAGCAGCCAATGGGGATCCGAAGATACGCAGTATTTT.

In its sample, this clonotype is medium-sized. The V call is TRBV3-1, the J call TRBJ2-3, with 7 positions matching TRBD2. CDR3 length: 12 residues. Germline V gene data show CDR1 as LGHDT and CDR2 as YNNKEL (reference sequence). V shed 4 bases and J 12 bases; nucleotides not matched to a gene: 7. This chain's CDR3 is CASSPTGTIQYF. The CDR3 coding sequence is TGTGCCAGCAGCCCCACCGGGACTATCCAGTATTTT.

This chain joins TRBV7-2 and TRBJ1-1; D is ambiguous. The germline V gene has CDR1 SGHTA and CDR2 FQGNSA. V was pared by 2 bases and J by 10 bases, with 8 bases between. The CDR3 is made up of 11 amino acids. The CDR3: CASSLYTGAFF. The CDR3 DNA follows: TGTGCCAGCAGCTTATATACGGGAGCTTTCTTT.

There are many counts of this clonotype. V is TRBV9 and J is TRBJ1-2; D is possibly TRBD1 (6 bases). Deletions cut 4 bases from V and 8 bases from J, with 15 bases between. Germline values: CDR1 SGDLS, CDR2 YYNGEE. This CDR3 is built from 13 residues. CDR3 region: CASSMDSLDGYTF. The CDR3 bases are TGTGCCAGCAGCATGGACAGCCTTGACGGCTACACCTTC.

This clonotype appeared many times. The chain carries TRBV3-1 and TRBJ2-5; 7 bases agree with TRBD1. V lost 3 bases and J lost 5; bases outside the gene matches: 3. The CDR3 covers 13 residues. Germline V lookup: CDR1 LGHDT, CDR2 YNNKEL (reference sequence). CDR3 coding DNA: TGTGCCAGCAGCCAGACAGGGCACGAGACCCAGTACTTC. This encodes CASSQTGHETQYF.

This clonotype is termed medium-sized (0.01 to 0.1%). The chain recombines TRBV6-5 with TRBJ1-5, with D possibly matching TRBD1 (5 bases). This CDR3 contains 14 residues. Trimming removed 2 bases from V and 5 bases from J, with 10 bases in between. Germline V CDR1 and CDR2: MNHEY, SVGAGI. The CDR3 sequence: CASSYLGGDQPQHF. DNA for the CDR3: TGTGCCAGCAGTTACCTGGGGGGAGATCAGCCCCAGCATTTT.

This chain connects TRBV12-3 or TRBV12-4 to TRBJ2-7; D may be TRBD1 (6 bases). V was clipped by 5 bases and J by 6 bases, with 8 bases between them. This CDR3 has 11 residues. DNA of the CDR3: TGTGCCAGCAGTCCAGGGGTCGAGCAGTACTTC. This sequence encodes CASSPGVEQYF.

This clonotype was counted at least ten times. The chain uses TRBV18 and TRBJ1-2; 7 positions match TRBD1. The V and J ends lost 6 bases and 4 bases, in that order; junction bases with no gene match: 8. CDR1 and CDR2 from the germline V gene are KGHSH and LQKENI. The CDR3 loop spans 14 amino acids. The CDR3 nucleotides are TGTGCCAGCTCCCCCGACAGGGAGCGCTATGGCTACACCTTC. Translated, it gives CASSPDRERYGYTF. Using reference TRBV18 and TRBJ1-2 for the parts outside the CDR3, the full variable domain is NAGVMQNPRHLVRRRGQEARLRCSPMKGHSHVYWYRQLPEEGLKFMVYLQKENIIDESGMPKERFSAEFPKEGPSILRIQQVVRGDSAAYFCASSPDRERYGYTFGSGTRLTVV.

This clonotype showed up many times. The genes are TRBV29-1 and TRBJ2-1, with TRBD2 matching over 8 bases. V gave up 3 bases and J gave up 6 bases; unmatched junction bases: 13. Germline CDR1 reads SQVTM; CDR2 reads ANQGSEA. The CDR3 totals 16 residues. CDR3 residues: CSVECGRGLECNEQFF. For the CDR3, the DNA is TGCAGCGTTGAGTGCGGACGGGGACTAGAATGCAATGAGCAGTTCTTC.

This clonotype was observed many times. V gene TRBV7-9 combines with J gene TRBJ1-1; D is undetermined. V lost 4 bases, J lost 7 bases, and 10 bases lay in between. The germline gives CDR1 SEHNR, CDR2 FQNEAQ (reference sequence). The CDR3 extends over 12 amino acids. This chain's CDR3 is CASSYQEYEAFF. The CDR3 bases are TGTGCCAGCAGCTACCAGGAGTATGAAGCTTTCTTT.

This clonotype is medium-sized. CDR3 DNA sequence: TGCGCCAGCAGTGACCCGGGGGCCCTTGAAGAGACCCAGTACTTC. Translating gives CASSDPGALEETQYF. The chain employs TRBV10-1 and TRBJ2-5, with D perhaps TRBD1 or TRBD2 (6 bases each). The CDR3 contains 15 residues. Germline V gene sequence: CDR1 WNHNN, CDR2 SYGVQD (reference sequence). The V end lost 3 bases, the J end lost 3 bases, and 14 bases lay between the germline ends.

This clonotype has ten or more counts. The chain recombines TRBV6-5 with TRBJ2-1; possible D gene TRBD2, 6 bases. V lost 6 bases, J lost 0 bases, and 6 bases lay in between. The CDR3 contains 13 residues. Germline values: CDR1 MNHEY, CDR2 SVGAGI. The CDR3 sequence: CASRTSSYNEQFF. CDR3 coding DNA: TGTGCCAGCAGGACTAGCTCCTACAATGAGCAGTTCTTC.

This clonotype was observed a few times. The rearrangement uses TRBV5-1 and TRBJ2-7; D is undetermined. The germline V gene has CDR1 SGHRS and CDR2 YFSETQ. The CDR3 length is 11 residues. The V end lost 4 bases, the J end lost 3 bases, and 5 bases lay between the germline ends. The CDR3 is CASSRDYEQYF. Here the CDR3 DNA reads TGCGCCAGCAGCAGGGACTACGAGCAGTACTTC.

This clonotype was seen more than once but under ten times. The V and J genes are TRBV9 and TRBJ1-6, with no clear D. V was shortened by 0 bases and J by 6 bases, with 10 bases between the two germline ends. Per germline, CDR1 SGDLS and CDR2 YYNGEE. This CDR3 has 15 residues. The CDR3 sequence is CASSVGSTANSPLHF. In nucleotides, the CDR3 is TGTGCCAGCAGCGTAGGAAGCACGGCTAATTCACCCCTCCACTTT.

This clonotype is large in the sample. V usage is TRBV7-9 and J usage is TRBJ2-5; 7 bases are a match to TRBD1. There are 14 residues in the CDR3. Per the germline V gene, CDR1 is SEHNR and CDR2 is FQNEAQ (reference sequence). Trimming cost V 5 bases and J 4 bases; bases outside gene matches: 7. DNA for the CDR3: TGTGCCAGCAGCCCATACAGGGGCGGAGAGACCCAGTACTTC. It is translated as CASSPYRGGETQYF.

This clonotype was counted ten times or more. The chain carries TRBV7-9 and TRBJ2-7; D remains unclear. The CDR3 runs to 12 residues. With 3 bases removed from V and 2 bases from J, the gap between germline ends came to 5 bases. CDR1 and CDR2 from the germline V gene are SEHNR and FQNEAQ (reference sequence). The DNA for the CDR3 is TGTGCCAGCAGCTTTCAAACCTACGAGCAGTACTTC. Translated: CASSFQTYEQYF.